This TCR beta chain was captured in a study of T cells in Graves' hyperthyroidism and ophthalmopathy. This clonotype was recorded a few times. A roughly 10 ml volume of fresh peripheral blood provided the PBMCs. The germline gives CDR1 SGHVS, CDR2 FQNEAQ. The CDR3 is 14 amino acids. V lost 5 bases, J lost 6 bases, and 10 bases stayed unmatched. TCR beta CDR3 regions were amplified from RNA. The HTBI primer set served for first-round RT-PCR of the TCR CDR3. MiXCR, run by TCRdb on the multiplex PCR reads, gives a single entry per CDR3 protein. Of 40,000 to 65,000 distinct CDR3 sequences in the sample, roughly 50% were seen once.

The sequence came from a woman aged 45 to 65 with Graves' ophthalmopathy. This chain joins TRBV7-8 and TRBJ2-7; TRBD1 agrees at 7 bases. Source material: blood. The CDR3, as DNA: TGTGCCAGCAGCCCATCGACAGGGAAGGGCGAGCAGTACTTC. It encodes CASSPSTGKGEQYF.